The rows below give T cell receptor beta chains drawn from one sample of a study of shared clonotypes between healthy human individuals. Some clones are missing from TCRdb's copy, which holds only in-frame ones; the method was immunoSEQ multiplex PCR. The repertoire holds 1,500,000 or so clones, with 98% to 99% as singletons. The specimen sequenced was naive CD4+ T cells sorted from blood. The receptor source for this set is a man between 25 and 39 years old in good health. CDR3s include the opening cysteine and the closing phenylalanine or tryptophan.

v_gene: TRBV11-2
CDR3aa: CASSGNRDRVAFF

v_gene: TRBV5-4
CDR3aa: CASSLWEGRNEKLFF

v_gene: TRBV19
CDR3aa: CASSIRGGVYEQYF

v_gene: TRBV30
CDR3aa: CAWSIGQVFNEKLFF

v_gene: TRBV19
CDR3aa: CASSSRGYGYTF

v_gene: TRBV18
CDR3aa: CASSRDRGYEQYF

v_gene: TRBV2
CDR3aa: CASRGTGPYEQYF

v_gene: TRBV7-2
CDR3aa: CASSPGGGTGELFF

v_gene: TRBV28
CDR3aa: CAIEGQGRYGYTF

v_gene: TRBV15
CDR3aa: CATSTSGSADTQYF

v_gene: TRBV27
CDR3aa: CASSKVSSGMWEQYF

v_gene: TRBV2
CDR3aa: CASILEGRAGTEAFF

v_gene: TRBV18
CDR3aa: CASSLTRVAGGGETQYF

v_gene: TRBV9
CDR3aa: CASSVALLAGGDNEQFF

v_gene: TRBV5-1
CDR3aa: CASSLGLLIQETQYF

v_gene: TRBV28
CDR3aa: CASSSLGYEQYF

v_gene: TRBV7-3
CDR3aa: CASSLTVGWAKNIQYF

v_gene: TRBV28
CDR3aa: CASSLTSGRARETQYF

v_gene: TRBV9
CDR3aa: CASSRRDTNTGELFF

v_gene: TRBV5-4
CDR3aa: CASSLEVGGPYEQYF

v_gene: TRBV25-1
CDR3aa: CASSTSGSLNEQFF

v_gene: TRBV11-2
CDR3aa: CASSLDSTGGELFF

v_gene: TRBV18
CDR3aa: CASSNTWGATEAFF

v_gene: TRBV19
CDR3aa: CASSPRQDRYEQYF

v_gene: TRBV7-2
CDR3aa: CASSLAGTGGHEQYF

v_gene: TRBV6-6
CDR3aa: CASSRDRGWNQPQHF

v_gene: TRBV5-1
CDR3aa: CASSWDGSIYGYTF

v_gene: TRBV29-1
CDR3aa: CSSLTKDYEQYF

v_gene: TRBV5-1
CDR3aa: CASKLGTGVYYGYTF

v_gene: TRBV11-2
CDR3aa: CASGAGIYNTGELFF

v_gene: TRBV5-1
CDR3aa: CASSLPGTDTQYF

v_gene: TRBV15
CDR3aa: CATSRGLAGGPTDTQYF

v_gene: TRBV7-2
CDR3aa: CASSNTGYNEKLFF

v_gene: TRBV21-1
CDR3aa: CASSNRDYQAYEQYF

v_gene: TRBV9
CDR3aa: CASSPGPGQGSHNEQFF